The clone carrying this TCR beta chain was picked up a small number of times. TCRdb re-called the 5' RACE reads with MiXCR, one entry per CDR3 protein. The sample consists of under 150,000 distinct CDR3 sequences, around a fifth of them appearing once. Unfractionated whole blood yielded total RNA. This sample is part of a study of human T cells and chemical hapten exposure. Germline CDR1 MNHEY, CDR2 SMNVEV (reference sequence). This CDR3 has 17 residues. V lost 0 bases to trimming and J lost 0 bases, with 15 bases between them. V gene TRBV27 combines with J gene TRBJ2-7; the D gene is possibly TRBD1 (5 bases). The TCR sequence derives from a human donor in good health. In DNA form, the CDR3 reads TGTGCCAGCAGTTTATCGGGGCGTGGGTTGGGCTCCTACGAGCAGTACTTC. Amino acid sequence: CASSLSGRGLGSYEQYF.